The sequence of this T cell receptor beta chain was determined in a study of T cell changes during pregnancy in multiple sclerosis. Germline CDR1 reads SNHLY; CDR2 reads FYNNEI. This CDR3 contains 13 residues. This clone was found a few times. At one end, the junction sequence differs from germline, possibly due to a read error. Clones were sequenced by immunoSEQ multiplex PCR, and TCRdb holds only the in-frame ones, with some missing. The profile shows 65,000 to 85,000 clones, roughly 92% of them singletons. The TCR was taken from a female donor with multiple sclerosis, enrolled in a pregnancy study. The chain joins TRBV2 to TRBJ1-2; TRBD1 is a possible D gene (6 bases). The sample consisted of peripheral blood, taken in the second trimester of pregnancy. In DNA form, the CDR3 reads TGTGCCAGCAGTGAACAGGGAACAGGGACGACGATATTC. Translated: CASSEQGTGTTIF.